These T cell receptor beta chains were read from a single sample in a study of T cell responses to AZD1222 COVID-19 vaccine. Profiling relied on immunoSEQ multiplex PCR, and the TCRdb table lists in-frame clones only, not all of them. The table lists roughly 100,000 clones, roughly 90% of them singletons. The starting material was peripheral blood, obtained on day 0 of AZD1222 vaccination. These receptors all stem from an adult in good health. Both conserved end residues are part of each CDR3. A D gene is named only where the DNA matches it firmly. Clone sizes are given selectively: once, few, many, or a class where the clone is expanded.

clone_size d_call j_call v_call cdr3_aa cdr3_nt
- - TRBJ2-7 TRBV6-5 CASSSGQSYEQYF TGTGCCAGCAGTTCAGGACAGTCCTACGAGCAGTACTTC
- TRBD2 TRBJ2-1 TRBV5-6 CASSLAGGSSYNEQFF TGTGCCAGCTCATTAGCGGGAGGGAGCTCCTACAATGAGCAGTTCTTC
- - TRBJ1-2 TRBV5-1 CASSLRGGTNYGYTF TGCGCCAGCAGCTTGCGGGGAGGGACTAACTATGGCTACACCTTC
- TRBD1 TRBJ1-1 TRBV27 CASSFGQGIDMNTEAFF TGTGCCAGCAGTTTCGGACAGGGCATTGATATGAACACTGAAGCTTTCTTT
- - TRBJ1-2 TRBV3-1/TRBV3-2 CASSQTRDGYTF TGTGCCAGCAGCCAAACAAGGGATGGCTACACCTTC
- - TRBJ1-1 TRBV28 CASSSQGQMNTEAFF TGTGCCAGCAGTTCCCAGGGGCAGATGAACACTGAAGCTTTCTTT
- - TRBJ2-7 TRBV19 CASHSAGAHYEQYF TGTGCCAGTCACTCAGCGGGCGCCCACTACGAGCAGTACTTC
- - TRBJ1-4 TRBV5-1 CASSLGSSEKLFF TGCGCCAGCAGCTTGGGCAGTTCTGAAAAACTGTTTTTT
- - TRBJ1-2 TRBV12-3/TRBV12-4 CASSGGGEDGYTF TGTGCCAGCAGTGGTGGGGGGGAAGATGGCTACACCTTC
once - TRBJ1-2 TRBV4-1 CASSQDRGAGYTF TGCGCCAGCAGCCAAGACAGGGGAGCTGGCTACACCTTC
- - TRBJ1-5 TRBV19 CASRWDLDSNQPQHF TGTGCCAGTAGATGGGACTTGGATAGCAATCAGCCCCAGCATTTT
- TRBD1 TRBJ2-7 TRBV6-5 CATRQGSEQYF TGTGCCACCCGACAGGGGAGCGAGCAGTACTTC
- TRBD2 TRBJ2-1 TRBV9 CASSASGSSYNEQFF TGTGCCAGCAGCGCAAGCGGGAGTTCATACAATGAGCAGTTCTTC
- - TRBJ1-5 TRBV25-1 CASSRWVGTGQPQHF TGTGCCAGCAGTAGGTGGGTCGGGACTGGGCAGCCCCAGCATTTT
once - TRBJ1-1 TRBV28 CASSRFLEDTEAFF TGTGCCAGCAGTCGGTTCCTAGAGGACACTGAAGCTTTCTTT
- - TRBJ2-5 TRBV29-1 CSVEQGSYQETQYF TGCAGCGTTGAACAGGGATCGTACCAAGAGACCCAGTACTTC
once TRBD1 TRBJ2-7 TRBV9 CASSVVGGDYEQYF TGTGCCAGCAGCGTGGTAGGGGGCGACTACGAGCAGTACTTC
- - TRBJ1-1 TRBV19 CASSIGGAGNTEAFF TGTGCCAGTAGTATTGGCGGGGCAGGGAACACTGAAGCTTTCTTT
- - TRBJ2-5 TRBV13 CASSPTGSSARGETQYF TGTGCCAGCAGCCCCACCGGTTCTAGCGCACGGGGAGAGACCCAGTACTTC
- - TRBJ2-4 TRBV5-1 CASSSLGIEAKNIQYF TGCGCCAGCAGCTCGCTCGGGATAGAAGCCAAAAACATTCAGTACTTC
- - TRBJ2-2 TRBV15 CATSMGGVDTGELFF TGTGCCACCAGCATGGGGGGTGTAGACACCGGGGAGCTGTTTTTT
- - TRBJ1-6 TRBV27 CASGRPYNSPLHF TGTGCCAGCGGACGGCCTTATAATTCACCCCTCCACTTT
- - TRBJ1-5 TRBV28 CASSRPQGKGNQPQHF TGTGCCAGCAGTCGGCCACAGGGAAAGGGCAATCAGCCCCAGCATTTT
- TRBD2 TRBJ2-7 TRBV7-6 CASSSSDWREGRYEQYF TGTGCCAGCAGCTCCAGCGACTGGCGGGAGGGCCGGTACGAGCAGTACTTC
- - TRBJ2-3 TRBV12-5 CASGFWGPGTDTQYF TGTGCTAGTGGTTTTTGGGGCCCCGGGACAGATACGCAGTATTTT
- TRBD1 TRBJ1-1 TRBV27 CASRPQGGTEAFF TGTGCCAGCAGGCCACAGGGGGGCACTGAAGCTTTCTTT
- - TRBJ1-5 TRBV30 CAWVEGVQGDNQPQHF TGTGCCTGGGTTGAGGGAGTACAGGGAGATAACCAGCCCCAGCATTTT
- TRBD1 TRBJ2-4 TRBV19 CASSSTGGRAKNIQYF TGTGCCAGTAGTTCTACAGGGGGTCGCGCCAAAAACATTCAGTACTTC
- TRBD2 TRBJ2-1 TRBV5-1 CASRSAGEGGNEQFF TGCGCCAGCAGGTCCGCGGGAGAGGGTGGAAATGAGCAGTTCTTC
- TRBD2 TRBJ2-1 TRBV3-1/TRBV3-2 CASSPGGRVYEQFF TGTGCCAGCAGCCCGGGCGGGAGGGTCTATGAGCAGTTCTTC
once - TRBJ1-5 TRBV27 CASSSIPGPYSNQPQHF TGTGCCAGCAGTTCTATCCCAGGACCTTATAGCAATCAGCCCCAGCATTTT
- - TRBJ2-1 TRBV9 CASSVGGGDTSNEQFF TGTGCCAGCAGCGTAGGTGGGGGGGACACCTCCAATGAGCAGTTCTTC
- - TRBJ1-1 TRBV15 CATSRAGEAFF TGTGCCACCAGCAGAGCCGGAGAAGCTTTCTTT
- TRBD1 TRBJ1-2 TRBV6-5 CASSYFEGTAGYTF TGTGCCAGCAGTTACTTCGAGGGGACAGCCGGCTACACCTTC
- TRBD1 TRBJ2-3 TRBV5-4 CASSFGTGVDTQYF TGTGCCAGCAGCTTCGGGACAGGGGTTGATACGCAGTATTTT
- - TRBJ1-1 TRBV27 CASSRGGLNTEAFF TGTGCCAGCAGCCGGGGGGGTTTGAACACTGAAGCTTTCTTT
- TRBD1 TRBJ1-1 TRBV5-6 CASSPGQGRTEAFF TGTGCCAGCAGCCCCGGACAGGGAAGAACTGAAGCTTTCTTT
- TRBD2 TRBJ2-7 TRBV5-1 CASSPRTSVYEQYF TGCGCCAGCAGCCCCAGGACTAGCGTCTACGAGCAGTACTTC
- TRBD2 TRBJ2-1 TRBV15 CATSREVTSGISNEQFF TGTGCCACCAGCAGAGAGGTGACTAGCGGGATTTCTAATGAGCAGTTCTTC
- - TRBJ1-1 TRBV28 CASSRHRSLNTEAFF TGTGCCAGCAGTCGACACAGGAGCTTGAACACTGAAGCTTTCTTT
- - TRBJ2-2 TRBV19 CASSIGASKTGELFF TGTGCCAGTAGTATAGGGGCTAGTAAAACCGGGGAGCTGTTTTTT
- - TRBJ1-5 TRBV10-3 CAISESGRSGNQPQHF TGTGCCATCAGTGAGTCAGGGAGGAGCGGCAATCAGCCCCAGCATTTT
- TRBD2 TRBJ2-7 TRBV28 CASSSRTSGRYEQYF TGTGCCAGCAGTTCCCGGACTAGCGGGAGATACGAGCAGTACTTC
- - TRBJ1-5 TRBV6-6 CASSTMGVGQPQHF TGTGCCAGCAGTACCATGGGGGTAGGTCAGCCCCAGCATTTT
- - TRBJ2-7 TRBV21-1 CASSPRWTYF TGTGCCAGCAGCCCACGATGGACGTACTTC
- - TRBJ1-3 TRBV6-5 CASSSTGNSGNTIYF TGTGCCAGCAGTTCGACAGGCAACTCTGGAAACACCATATATTTT
- - TRBJ1-2 TRBV28 CASRTSGQTNYGYTF TGTGCCAGCAGGACTTCGGGACAAACTAACTATGGCTACACCTTC
- - TRBJ2-3 TRBV5-5 CASRRGSSTDTQYF TGTGCCAGCAGAAGAGGTAGCAGCACAGATACGCAGTATTTT
- - TRBJ1-1 TRBV19 CASSIPYRNTEAFF TGTGCCAGTAGTATCCCTTATAGGAACACTGAAGCTTTCTTT
once - TRBJ1-1 TRBV28 CASRPPGGYTEAFF TGTGCCAGCAGACCCCCCGGGGGGTACACTGAAGCTTTCTTT
- - TRBJ2-6 TRBV19 CASDQGVAWGANVLTF TGTGCCAGTGATCAGGGAGTAGCGTGGGGGGCCAACGTCCTGACTTTC
- - TRBJ1-1 TRBV7-9 CASSLGSVGDTEAFF TGTGCCAGCAGCTTAGGTTCGGTGGGGGACACTGAAGCTTTCTTT
few - TRBJ1-3 TRBV28 CASIKGSGNTIYF TGTGCCAGCATAAAAGGGTCTGGAAACACCATATATTTT
- - TRBJ2-7 TRBV27 CASSLSRTDYEQYF TGTGCCAGCAGTTTATCCCGGACCGACTACGAGCAGTACTTC
- TRBD2 TRBJ2-2 TRBV6-2/TRBV6-3 CASSYSWIAGDGELFF TGTGCCAGCAGTTACTCTTGGATCGCGGGGGACGGGGAGCTGTTTTTT
- TRBD2 TRBJ2-7 TRBV6-5 CASSSFTGTTPYEQYF TGTGCCAGCAGTTCCTTCACCGGGACTACCCCCTACGAGCAGTACTTC